The TCR beta chain described here comes from a study of CD8 T cells in Susac syndrome. RNA, at about 0.5 to 1 ug, was reverse transcribed with random hexamers. Using its own MiXCR run on the immunoSEQ multiplex PCR reads, TCRdb lists one record per CDR3 protein. In the table there are 130,000 or so distinct CDR3 sequences, 75% to 90% of which are singletons. Germline CDR1 and CDR2: MNHEY and SMNVEV (reference sequence). V shed 2 bases and J 9 bases; nucleotides not matched to a gene: 7. This CDR3 contains 14 residues. This clonotype was sampled from a human donor with multiple sclerosis. The chain has TRBV27 and TRBJ2-1; 7 positions agree with TRBD2. The specimen sequenced was CD8+ T cells from PBMCs. CDR3 in amino acids: CASSLGRAGIEQFF. CDR3 coding DNA: TGTGCCAGCAGTTTAGGGAGAGCGGGGATTGAGCAGTTCTTC.